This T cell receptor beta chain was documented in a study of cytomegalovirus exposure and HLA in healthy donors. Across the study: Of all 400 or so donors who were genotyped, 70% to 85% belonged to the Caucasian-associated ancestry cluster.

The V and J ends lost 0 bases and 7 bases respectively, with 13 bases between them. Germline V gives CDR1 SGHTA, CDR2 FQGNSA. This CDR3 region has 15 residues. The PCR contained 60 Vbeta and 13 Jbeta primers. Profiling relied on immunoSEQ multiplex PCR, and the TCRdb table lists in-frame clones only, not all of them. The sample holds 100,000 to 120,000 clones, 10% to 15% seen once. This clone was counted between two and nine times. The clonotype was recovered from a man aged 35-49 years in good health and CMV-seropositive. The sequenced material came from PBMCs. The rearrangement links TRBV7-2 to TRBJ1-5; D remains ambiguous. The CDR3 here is CASSLAGGLNQPQHF. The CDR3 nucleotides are TGTGCCAGCAGCTTAGCAGGAGGGCTCAACCAGCCCCAGCATTTT.